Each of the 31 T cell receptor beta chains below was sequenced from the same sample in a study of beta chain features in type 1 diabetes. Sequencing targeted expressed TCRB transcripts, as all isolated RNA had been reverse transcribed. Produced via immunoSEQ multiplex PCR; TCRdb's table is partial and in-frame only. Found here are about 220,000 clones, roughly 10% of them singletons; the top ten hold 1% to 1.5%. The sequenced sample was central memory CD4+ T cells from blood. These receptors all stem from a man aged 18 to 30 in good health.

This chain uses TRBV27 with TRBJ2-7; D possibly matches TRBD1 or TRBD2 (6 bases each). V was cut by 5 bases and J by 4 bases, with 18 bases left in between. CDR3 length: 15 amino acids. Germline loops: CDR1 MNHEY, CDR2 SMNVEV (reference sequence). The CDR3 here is CASSRTTGGGYEQYF. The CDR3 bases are TGTGCCAGCAGTCGGACCACCGGGGGCGGTTACGAGCAGTACTTC.

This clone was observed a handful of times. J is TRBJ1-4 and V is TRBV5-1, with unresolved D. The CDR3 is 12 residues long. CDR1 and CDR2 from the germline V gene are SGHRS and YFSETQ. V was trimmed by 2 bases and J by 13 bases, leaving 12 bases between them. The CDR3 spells CASSLEHGALFF. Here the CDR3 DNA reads TGCGCCAGCAGCTTAGAACACGGTGCACTGTTTTTT.

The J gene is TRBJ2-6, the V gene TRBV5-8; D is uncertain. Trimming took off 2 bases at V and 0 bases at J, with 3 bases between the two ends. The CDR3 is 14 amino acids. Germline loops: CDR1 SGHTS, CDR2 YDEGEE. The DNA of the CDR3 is TGTGCCAGCAGCTTACTCTCTGGGGCCAACGTCCTGACTTTC. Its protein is CASSLLSGANVLTF.

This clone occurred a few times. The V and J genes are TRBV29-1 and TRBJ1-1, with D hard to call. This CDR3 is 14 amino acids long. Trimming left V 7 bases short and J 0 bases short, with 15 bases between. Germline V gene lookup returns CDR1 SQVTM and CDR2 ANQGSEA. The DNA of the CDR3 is TGCAGCGCTGCACGGACCGTGATGAACACTGAAGCTTTCTTT. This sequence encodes CSAARTVMNTEAFF.

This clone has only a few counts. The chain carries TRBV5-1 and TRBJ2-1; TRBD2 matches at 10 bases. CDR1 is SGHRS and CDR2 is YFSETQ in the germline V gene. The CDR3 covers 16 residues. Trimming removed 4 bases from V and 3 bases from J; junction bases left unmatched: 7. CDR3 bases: TGCGCCAGCAGCGCTCTTCTAGCGGGAGTCTACAATGAGCAGTTCTTC. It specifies CASSALLAGVYNEQFF.

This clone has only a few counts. This chain's CDR3 is CATGHRGRGDTQYF. CDR3 coding DNA: TGTGCCACCGGACACAGGGGGCGGGGAGATACGCAGTATTTT. The chain couples TRBV15 to TRBJ2-3; TRBD1 matches 9 bases. Germline assignment: CDR1 LNHNV and CDR2 YYDKDF (reference sequence). The V segment lost 8 bases and the J segment 5 bases; nucleotides outside the gene matches: 8. The CDR3 extends over 14 amino acids.

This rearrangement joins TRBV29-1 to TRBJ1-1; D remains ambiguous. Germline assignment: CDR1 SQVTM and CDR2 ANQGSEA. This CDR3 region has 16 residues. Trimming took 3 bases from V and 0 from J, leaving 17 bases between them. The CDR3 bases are TGCAGCGTTGATGGCGGAAGAACATACATGAACACTGAAGCTTTCTTT. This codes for CSVDGGRTYMNTEAFF.

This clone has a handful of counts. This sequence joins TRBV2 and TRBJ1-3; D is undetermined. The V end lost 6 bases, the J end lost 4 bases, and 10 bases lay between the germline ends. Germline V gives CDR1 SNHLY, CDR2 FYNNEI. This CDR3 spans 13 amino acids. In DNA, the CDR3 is TGTGCCAGCAGCCAGAATGGGGGAAACACCATATATTTT. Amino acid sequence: CASSQNGGNTIYF.

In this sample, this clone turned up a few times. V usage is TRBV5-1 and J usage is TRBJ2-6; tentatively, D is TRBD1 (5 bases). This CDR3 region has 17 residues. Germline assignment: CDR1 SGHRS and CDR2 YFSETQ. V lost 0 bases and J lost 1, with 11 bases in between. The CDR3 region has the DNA TGCGCCAGCAGCTTGGACACACAGGATTCTGGGGCCAACGTCCTGACTTTC. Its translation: CASSLDTQDSGANVLTF.

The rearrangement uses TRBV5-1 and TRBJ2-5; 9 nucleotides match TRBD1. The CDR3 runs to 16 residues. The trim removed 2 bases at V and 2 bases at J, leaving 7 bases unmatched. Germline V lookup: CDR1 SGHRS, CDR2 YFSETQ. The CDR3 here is CASSFTGTGSQETQYF. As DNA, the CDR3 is TGCGCCAGCAGCTTTACTGGGACAGGGTCACAAGAGACCCAGTACTTC.

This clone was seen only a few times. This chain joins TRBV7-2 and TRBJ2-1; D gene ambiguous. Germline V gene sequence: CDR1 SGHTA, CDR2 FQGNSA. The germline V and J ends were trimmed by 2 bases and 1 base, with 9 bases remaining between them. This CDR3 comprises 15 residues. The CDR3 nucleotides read TGTGCCAGCAGCTTAAATGGCAGATCCTACAATGAGCAGTTCTTC. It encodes CASSLNGRSYNEQFF.

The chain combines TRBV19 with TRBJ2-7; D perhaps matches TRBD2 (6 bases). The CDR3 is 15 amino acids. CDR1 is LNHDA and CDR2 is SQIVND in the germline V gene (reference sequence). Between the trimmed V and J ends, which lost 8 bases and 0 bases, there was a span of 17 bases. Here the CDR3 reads CASSSGAPHSYEQYF. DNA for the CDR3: TGTGCCAGTTCGTCGGGAGCCCCCCACTCCTACGAGCAGTACTTC.

CDR3 DNA sequence: TGTGCCAGCAGCTCTAGCGGGAGCCATATAGCCAAAAACATTCAGTACTTC. Translated, it gives CASSSSGSHIAKNIQYF. The J gene is TRBJ2-4, the V gene TRBV7-2, with 10 bases that match TRBD2. In germline, CDR1 is SGHTA, CDR2 FQGNSA. This CDR3 spans 17 amino acids. V was pared by 4 bases and J by 0 bases, with 6 bases of the junction left unmatched.

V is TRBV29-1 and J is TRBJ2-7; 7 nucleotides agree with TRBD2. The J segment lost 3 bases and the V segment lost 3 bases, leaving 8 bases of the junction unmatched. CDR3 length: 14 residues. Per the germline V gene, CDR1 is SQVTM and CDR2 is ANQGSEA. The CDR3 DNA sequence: TGCAGCGTTGATGGGGCGGGGGAGGTCTACGAGCAGTACTTC. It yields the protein CSVDGAGEVYEQYF.

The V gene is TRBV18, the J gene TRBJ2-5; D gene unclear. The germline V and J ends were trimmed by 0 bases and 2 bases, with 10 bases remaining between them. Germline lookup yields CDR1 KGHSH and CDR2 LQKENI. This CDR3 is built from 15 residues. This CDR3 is CASSPPGPVQETQYF. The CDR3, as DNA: TGTGCCAGCTCACCACCGGGTCCTGTACAAGAGACCCAGTACTTC.

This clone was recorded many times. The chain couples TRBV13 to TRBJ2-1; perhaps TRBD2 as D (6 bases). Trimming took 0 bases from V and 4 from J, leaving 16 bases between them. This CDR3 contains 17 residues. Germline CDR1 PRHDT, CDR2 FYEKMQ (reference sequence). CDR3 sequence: CASSLGLRGDFYNEQFF. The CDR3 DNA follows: TGTGCCAGCAGCTTAGGCCTTCGCGGGGACTTTTACAATGAGCAGTTCTTC. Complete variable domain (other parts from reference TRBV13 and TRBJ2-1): AAGVIQSPRHLIKEKRETATLKCYPIPRHDTVYWYQQGPGQDPQFLISFYEKMQSDKGSIPDRFSAQQFSDYHSELNMSSLELGDSALYFCASSLGLRGDFYNEQFFGPGTRLTVL.

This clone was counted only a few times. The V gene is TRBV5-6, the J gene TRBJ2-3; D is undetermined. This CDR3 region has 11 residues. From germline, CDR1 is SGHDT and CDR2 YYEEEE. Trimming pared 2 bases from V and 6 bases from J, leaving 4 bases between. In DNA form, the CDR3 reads TGTGCCAGCAGCTTCGGGGATACGCAGTATTTT. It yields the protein CASSFGDTQYF. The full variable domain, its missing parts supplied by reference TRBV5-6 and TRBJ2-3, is DAGVTQSPTHLIKTRGQQVTLRCSPKSGHDTVSWYQQALGQGPQFIFQYYEEEERQRGNFPDRFSGHQFPNYSSELNVNALLLGDSALYLCASSFGDTQYFGPGTRLTVL.

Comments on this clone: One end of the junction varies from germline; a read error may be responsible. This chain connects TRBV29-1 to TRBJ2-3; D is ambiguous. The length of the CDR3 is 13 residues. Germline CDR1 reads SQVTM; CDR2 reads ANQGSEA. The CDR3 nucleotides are TGCTGCGTCTCAAGGTTTAGCACAGATACGCAGTATTTT. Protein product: CCVSRFSTDTQYF.

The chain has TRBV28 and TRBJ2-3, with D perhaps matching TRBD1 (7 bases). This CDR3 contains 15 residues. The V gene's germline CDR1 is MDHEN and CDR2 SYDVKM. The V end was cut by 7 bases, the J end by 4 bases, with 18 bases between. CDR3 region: CASTVVGRGADTQYF. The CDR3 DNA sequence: TGTGCCAGCACTGTAGTGGGCAGGGGGGCAGATACGCAGTATTTT.

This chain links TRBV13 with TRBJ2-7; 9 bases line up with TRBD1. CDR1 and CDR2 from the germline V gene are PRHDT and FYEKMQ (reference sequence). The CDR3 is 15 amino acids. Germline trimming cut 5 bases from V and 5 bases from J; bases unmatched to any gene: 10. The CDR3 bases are TGTGCCAGCAGCGAGTTGGGACAGGGATCCCACGAGCAGTACTTC. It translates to CASSELGQGSHEQYF.

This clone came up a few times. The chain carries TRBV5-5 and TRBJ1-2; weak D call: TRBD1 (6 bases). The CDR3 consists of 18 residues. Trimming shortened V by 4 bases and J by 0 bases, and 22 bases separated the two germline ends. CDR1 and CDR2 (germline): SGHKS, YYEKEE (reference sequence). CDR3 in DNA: TGTGCCAGCAGCCACGGGACACGGGGGCGAACCACTAACTATGGCTACACCTTC. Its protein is CASSHGTRGRTTNYGYTF.

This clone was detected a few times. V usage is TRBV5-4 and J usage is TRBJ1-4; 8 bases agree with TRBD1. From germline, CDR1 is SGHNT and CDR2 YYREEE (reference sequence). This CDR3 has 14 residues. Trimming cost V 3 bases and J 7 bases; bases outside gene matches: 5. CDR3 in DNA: TGTGCCAGCAGCTATCGGACAGGGAGTGAAAAACTGTTTTTT. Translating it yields CASSYRTGSEKLFF.

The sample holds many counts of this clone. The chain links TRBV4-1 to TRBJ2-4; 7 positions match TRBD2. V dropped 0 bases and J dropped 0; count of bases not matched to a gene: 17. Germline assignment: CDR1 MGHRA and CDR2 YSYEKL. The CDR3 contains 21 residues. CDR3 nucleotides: TGCGCCAGCAGCCAAGATCGTGGCGGGAGATTTAGCGAGATAGCCAAAAACATTCAGTACTTC. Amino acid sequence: CASSQDRGGRFSEIAKNIQYF.

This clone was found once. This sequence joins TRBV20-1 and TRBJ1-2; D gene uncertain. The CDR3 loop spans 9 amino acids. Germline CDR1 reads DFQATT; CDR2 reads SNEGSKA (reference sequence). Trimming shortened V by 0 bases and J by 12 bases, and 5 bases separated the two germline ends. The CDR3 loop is CSAREGNTF. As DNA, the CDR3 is TGCAGTGCTAGAGAGGGTAACACCTTC.

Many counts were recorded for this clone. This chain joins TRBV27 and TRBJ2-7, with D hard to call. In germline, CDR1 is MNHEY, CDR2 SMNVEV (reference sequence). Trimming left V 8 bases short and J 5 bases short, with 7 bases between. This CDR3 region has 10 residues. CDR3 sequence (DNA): TGTGCCAGCCGTAACCACGAGCAGTACTTC. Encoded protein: CASRNHEQYF.

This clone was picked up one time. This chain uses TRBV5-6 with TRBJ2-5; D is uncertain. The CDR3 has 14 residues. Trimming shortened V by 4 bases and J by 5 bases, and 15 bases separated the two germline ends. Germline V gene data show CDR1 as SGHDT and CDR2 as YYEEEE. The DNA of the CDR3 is TGTGCCAGCAGCCCTAACCCGGGTGGGGAGACCCAGTACTTC. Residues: CASSPNPGGETQYF.

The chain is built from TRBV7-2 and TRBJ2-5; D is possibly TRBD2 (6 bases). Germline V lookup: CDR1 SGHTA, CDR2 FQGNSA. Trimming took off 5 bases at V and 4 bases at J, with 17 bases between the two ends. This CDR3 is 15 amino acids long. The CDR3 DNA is TGTGCCAGCAGCCAAGGCCCGCGGGGTCCAGAGACCCAGTACTTC. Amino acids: CASSQGPRGPETQYF.

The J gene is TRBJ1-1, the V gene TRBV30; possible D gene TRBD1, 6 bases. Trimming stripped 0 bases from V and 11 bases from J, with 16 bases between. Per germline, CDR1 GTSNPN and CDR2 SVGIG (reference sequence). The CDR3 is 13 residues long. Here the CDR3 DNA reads TGTGCCTGGAGTGTTGAGAGGGGGATGGGGGCTTTCTTT. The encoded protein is CAWSVERGMGAFF.

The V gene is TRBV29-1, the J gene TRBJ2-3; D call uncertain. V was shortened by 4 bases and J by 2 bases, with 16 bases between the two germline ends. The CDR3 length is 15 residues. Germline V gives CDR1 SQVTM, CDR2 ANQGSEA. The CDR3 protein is CSVVGGQPYTDTQYF. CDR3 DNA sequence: TGCAGCGTTGTAGGTGGGCAGCCCTACACAGATACGCAGTATTTT.

The CDR3 loop reads CASFPGGRFHNEQFF. CDR3 DNA: TGTGCCAGTTTCCCTGGCGGGAGGTTCCACAATGAGCAGTTCTTC. The chain joins TRBV27 to TRBJ2-1, with TRBD2 identical over 8 bases. Germline V gives CDR1 MNHEY, CDR2 SMNVEV (reference sequence). V was pared by 9 bases and J by 5 bases, with 12 bases of the junction left unmatched. This CDR3 contains 15 residues.

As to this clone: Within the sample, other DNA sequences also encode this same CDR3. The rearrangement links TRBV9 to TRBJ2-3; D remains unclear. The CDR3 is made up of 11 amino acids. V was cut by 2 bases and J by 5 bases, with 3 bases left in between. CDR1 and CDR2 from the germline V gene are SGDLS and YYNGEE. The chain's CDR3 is CASSVGDTQYF. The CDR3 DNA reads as TGTGCCAGCAGCGTGGGAGATACGCAGTATTTT.